This TCR beta chain was identified in a study of cytomegalovirus exposure and HLA in healthy donors. V was pared by 6 bases and J by 14 bases, with 7 bases of the junction left unmatched. There are 11 residues in the CDR3. Germline CDR1 is LNHNV and CDR2 is YYDKDF (reference sequence). Donors showed nominal health when sampled, although they likely had unrecorded immune exposures. Overall study findings and caveats: An apparent linkage of common viral pathogens to several of the most significant clusters emerged in a later analysis. Later on, a genetic analysis was performed. It linked a missense variant in DCLRE1C with V- and J-gene trimming of TCR beta. Donor immune exposure was known only as CMV serostatus.

This clone was seen a single time. Its antigen is still unknown. The PCR had 60 Vbeta and 13 Jbeta primers. Using immunoSEQ multiplex PCR, the repertoire was profiled, and TCRdb retains in-frame clones only, with some absent. This sample yields around 140,000 clones, of which approximately 90% are seen a single time; under 6.5% belongs to the top ten. The sequence derives from a woman in her twenties or thirties in good health and CMV-seronegative. This rearrangement joins TRBV15 to TRBJ2-1; 7 bases are a match to TRBD1. The sample consisted of PBMCs. In DNA, the CDR3 is TGTGCCACCAGTACGACAGGGTCAAAGTTCTTC. It is translated as CATSTTGSKFF.